One sample yielded the 14 T cell receptor beta chains listed below, sequenced in a study of blood T cell repertoires in COVID-19. Clones were read by immunoSEQ multiplex PCR, and TCRdb kept only the in-frame ones, dropping some. The sample includes more than 300,000 clones, roughly nine tenths of them seen just once. The sequenced sample was PBMCs or T cells enriched from blood (not recorded which). These receptor sequences come from a woman aged 25 to 39 who had been exposed to COVID-19.

The chain recombines TRBV7-9 with TRBJ1-1; unclear D gene. There are 13 residues in the CDR3. The ends were cut back, 6 bases at V and 2 bases at J, with 10 bases in the middle. Per germline, CDR1 SEHNR and CDR2 FQNEAQ (reference sequence). CDR3 nucleotides: TGTGCCAGCAGGTTAACAGAAAACACTGAAGCTTTCTTT. It is translated as CASRLTENTEAFF.

This rearrangement joins TRBV5-1 to TRBJ2-3; 13 nucleotides match TRBD2. Germline V lookup: CDR1 SGHRS, CDR2 YFSETQ. CDR3 length equals 14 residues. Germline trimming cut 6 bases from V and 6 bases from J; bases unmatched to any gene: 4. As DNA, the CDR3 is TGCGCCAGCAAACTAGCGGGGGGGCTGGATACGCAGTATTTT. Amino acids: CASKLAGGLDTQYF.

CDR3 in DNA: TGTGCCACCAGCAGAGATCGGGGGGCAGGGTATGGCTACACCTTC. It codes for CATSRDRGAGYGYTF. This chain connects TRBV15 to TRBJ1-2; possible D gene TRBD1, 6 bases. This CDR3 contains 15 residues. Trimming stripped 0 bases from V and 5 bases from J, with 13 bases between. CDR1 is LNHNV, CDR2 YYDKDF, per germline (reference sequence).

This sequence joins TRBV20-1 and TRBJ2-3; D is possibly TRBD2 (5 bases). The germline V gene encodes CDR1 DFQATT and CDR2 SNEGSKA (reference sequence). Trimming cost V 3 bases and J 0 bases, with 10 bases left between them. The CDR3 extends over 14 amino acids. CDR3 sequence reads: CSASRLASTDTQYF. CDR3 in DNA: TGCAGTGCTAGTAGGCTAGCTAGCACAGATACGCAGTATTTT.

Concerning this clone itself: At the DNA level, this CDR3 is encoded by other sequences in the same sample as well. The chain is built from TRBV2 and TRBJ2-5; 10 nucleotides align to TRBD1. The CDR3 spans 12 residues. Trimming removed 6 bases from V and 5 bases from J; junction bases left unmatched: 0. CDR1 is SNHLY, CDR2 FYNNEI, per germline. The CDR3 nucleotides are TGTGCCAGCAGGGACAGGGGGGAGACCCAGTACTTC. Residues: CASRDRGETQYF.

The chain carries TRBV19 and TRBJ2-1; 11 bases align to TRBD1. CDR1 and CDR2 (germline): LNHDA, SQIVND (reference sequence). CDR3 length: 14 amino acids. The ends lost 4 bases at V and 8 bases at J; junction bases unmatched: 4. This CDR3 reads CASSTGQGADEQFF. The CDR3 DNA reads as TGTGCCAGTAGTACCGGACAGGGGGCTGATGAGCAGTTCTTC.

The rearrangement joins TRBV11-3 to TRBJ2-4; TRBD1 might be the D (6 bases). From germline, CDR1 is SGHNT and CDR2 YENEEA. Trimming left V 4 bases short and J 8 bases short, with 6 bases between. The CDR3 length is 11 residues. The CDR3 bases are TGTGCCAGCAGCTCAGGGGACATTCAGTACTTC. Translating gives CASSSGDIQYF.

This clone was seen more than once but under ten times. This chain connects TRBV5-1 to TRBJ2-7; perhaps TRBD1 as D (5 bases). The length of the CDR3 is 13 residues. Between the trimmed V and J ends, which lost 2 bases and 2 bases, there was a span of 8 bases. Germline V CDR1 and CDR2: SGHRS, YFSETQ. This CDR3 reads CASSFDRTYEQYF. The CDR3 DNA reads TGCGCCAGCAGCTTCGACAGAACCTACGAGCAGTACTTC.

This clone turned up a few times. The chain combines TRBV3-1 (or the pseudogene TRBV3-2) with TRBJ1-5; weak D call: TRBD1 (6 bases). V lost 0 bases, J lost 7 bases, and 10 bases lay in between. The length of the CDR3 is 14 residues. The germline V gene has CDR1 LGHDT and CDR2 YNNKEL (reference sequence). CDR3 coding DNA: TGTGCCAGCAGCCAAGAGTATAGGGGGCAGCCCCAGCATTTT. Its protein product is CASSQEYRGQPQHF.

A word on this clone: Distinct nucleotide sequences in the sample also encode this CDR3. The chain combines TRBV9 with TRBJ2-1, with 8 bases matching TRBD2. The CDR3 runs to 16 residues. V trimming: 0 bases; J trimming: 3 bases; junction bases outside the gene matches: 5. The germline V gene has CDR1 SGDLS and CDR2 YYNGEE. CDR3 DNA sequence: TGTGCCAGCAGCGTAGGGCCGGGAGGGTACTACAATGAGCAGTTCTTC. It encodes CASSVGPGGYYNEQFF.

The rearrangement uses TRBV29-1 and TRBJ1-2; TRBD1 aligns across 10 bases. CDR3 length: 14 amino acids. Germline V gene sequence: CDR1 SQVTM, CDR2 ANQGSEA. With 2 bases clipped from V and 7 bases from J, the junction kept 7 bases outside the gene matches. CDR3 sequence (DNA): TGCAGCGTTGAACCGACAGGGGGCGCATCTGGCTACACCTTC. It yields the protein CSVEPTGGASGYTF.

This chain connects TRBV7-7 to TRBJ2-3, with D uncertain. Germline V lookup: CDR1 SSHAT, CDR2 FNYEAQ (reference sequence). V was pared by 1 base and J by 6 bases, with 8 bases between. The length of the CDR3 is 13 residues. In DNA form, the CDR3 reads TGTGCCAGCAGCTTAGACTTTACGGATACGCAGTATTTT. As protein: CASSLDFTDTQYF. Supplemented by reference TRBV7-7 and TRBJ2-3, the full variable domain reads GAGVSQSPRYKVTKRGQDVTLRCDPISSHATLYWYQQALGQGPEFLTYFNYEAQPDKSGLPSDRFSAERPEGSISTLTIQRTEQRDSAMYRCASSLDFTDTQYFGPGTRLTVL.

This clone was detected once. The V call is TRBV25-1, the J call TRBJ2-1, with 9 bases lining up with TRBD2. CDR3 length equals 14 residues. From germline, CDR1 is MGHDK and CDR2 SYGVNS. V shed 5 bases and J 7 bases; nucleotides not matched to a gene: 6. The DNA of the CDR3 is TGTGCCAGCAGTAAACTAGCGGGTGGGAATGAGCAGTTCTTC. Translating it yields CASSKLAGGNEQFF.

The chain links TRBV4-1 to TRBJ1-6; D gene ambiguous. Between the trimmed V and J ends, which lost 2 bases and 11 bases, there was a span of 10 bases. From germline, CDR1 is MGHRA and CDR2 YSYEKL. CDR3 length: 13 amino acids. The CDR3 region is CASSQYFLAPLHF. The CDR3 DNA reads TGCGCCAGCAGCCAATATTTCCTTGCACCCCTCCACTTT.